These 2 T cell receptor beta chains share one sample of origin, sequenced in a study of regulatory T cells in long-lasting Graves disease. With iRepertoire HTBI primers and Arm-PCR of CDR3 regions, TCR beta libraries were built. MiXCR was run by TCRdb on the multiplex PCR reads, yielding one entry per CDR3 protein. The data show 500,000 or so distinct CDR3 sequences, with about 16% seen just once and roughly 25% held by the top ten. Time point of the sample: newly diagnosed GD, antithyroid drugs for less than 3 months. With RNA extracted from PBMCs as input, the TCR library was made. These same records also appear under a second study, on T cells in Graves' hyperthyroidism and ophthalmopathy.

The source material was peripheral blood mononuclear cells (PBMCs), sampled at new diagnosis, from a patient treated with antithyroid drugs. Receptor source: a woman aged 35 to 59 with Graves disease.

The chain employs TRBV6-2 or TRBV6-3 and TRBJ2-1, with D unclear. Germline V gene data show CDR1 as MNHEY and CDR2 as SVGEGT. The CDR3 is 12 residues long. Trimming shortened V by 1 base and J by 9 bases, and 7 bases separated the two germline ends. In DNA, the CDR3 is TGTGCCAGCAGTTACTTGGCCGGTGAGCAGTTCTTC. It yields the protein CASSYLAGEQFF.

This clonotype was recorded a few times. The rearrangement links TRBV4-1 to TRBJ1-4; D remains unclear. Per germline, CDR1 MGHRA and CDR2 YSYEKL. V dropped 3 bases and J dropped 8 bases, with 10 bases sitting between them. The CDR3 totals 13 residues. CDR3 sequence (DNA): TGCGCCAGCAGCCAGACCGCCCTCGAAAAACTGTTTTTT. It encodes CASSQTALEKLFF.